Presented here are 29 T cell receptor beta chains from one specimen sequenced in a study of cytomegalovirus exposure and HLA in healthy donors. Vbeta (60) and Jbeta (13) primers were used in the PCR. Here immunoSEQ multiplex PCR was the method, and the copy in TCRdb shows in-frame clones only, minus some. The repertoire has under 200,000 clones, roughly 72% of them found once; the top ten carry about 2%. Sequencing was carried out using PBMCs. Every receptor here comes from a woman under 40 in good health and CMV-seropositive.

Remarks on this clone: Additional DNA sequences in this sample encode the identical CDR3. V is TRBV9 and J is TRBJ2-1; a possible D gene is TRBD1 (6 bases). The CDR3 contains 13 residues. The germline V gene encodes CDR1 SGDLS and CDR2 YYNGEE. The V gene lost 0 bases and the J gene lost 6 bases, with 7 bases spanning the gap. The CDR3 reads CASSVGQVNEQFF. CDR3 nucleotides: TGTGCCAGCAGCGTAGGACAGGTCAATGAGCAGTTCTTC.

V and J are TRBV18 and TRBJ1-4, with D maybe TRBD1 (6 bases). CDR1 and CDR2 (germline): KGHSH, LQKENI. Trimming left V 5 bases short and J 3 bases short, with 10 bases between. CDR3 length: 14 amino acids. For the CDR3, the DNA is TGTGCCAGCTCAAACAGGGAAGCTAATGAAAAACTGTTTTTT. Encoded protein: CASSNREANEKLFF.

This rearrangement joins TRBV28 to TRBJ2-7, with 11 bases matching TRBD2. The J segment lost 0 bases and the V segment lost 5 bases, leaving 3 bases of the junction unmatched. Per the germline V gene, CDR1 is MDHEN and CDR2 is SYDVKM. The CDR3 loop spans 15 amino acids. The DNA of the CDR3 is TGTGCCAGCAGTCTGACTAGCGGGGCCTCCTACGAGCAGTACTTC. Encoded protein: CASSLTSGASYEQYF.

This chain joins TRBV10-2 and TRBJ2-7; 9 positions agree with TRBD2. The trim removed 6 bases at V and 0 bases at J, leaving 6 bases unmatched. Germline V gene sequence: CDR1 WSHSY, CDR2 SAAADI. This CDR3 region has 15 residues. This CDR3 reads CASSPTSGVSYEQYF. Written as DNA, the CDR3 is TGCGCCAGCAGCCCGACTAGCGGAGTCTCCTACGAGCAGTACTTC.

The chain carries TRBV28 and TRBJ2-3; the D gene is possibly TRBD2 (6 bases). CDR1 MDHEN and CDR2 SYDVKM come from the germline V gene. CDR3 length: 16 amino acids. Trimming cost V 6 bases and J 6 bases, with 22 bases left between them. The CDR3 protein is CASSILSGTWGDTQYF. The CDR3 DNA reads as TGTGCCAGCAGCATTTTATCCGGGACTTGGGGGGATACGCAGTATTTT.

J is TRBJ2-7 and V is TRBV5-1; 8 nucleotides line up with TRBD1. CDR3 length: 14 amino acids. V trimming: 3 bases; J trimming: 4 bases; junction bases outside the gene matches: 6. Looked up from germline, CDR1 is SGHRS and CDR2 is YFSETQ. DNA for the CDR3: TGCGCCAGCAGCTCACAGGGGGAAAGGTACGAGCAGTACTTC. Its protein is CASSSQGERYEQYF. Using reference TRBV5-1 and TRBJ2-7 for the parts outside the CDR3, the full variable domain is KAGVTQTPRYLIKTRGQQVTLSCSPISGHRSVSWYQQTPGQGLQFLFEYFSETQRNKGNFPGRFSGRQFSNSRSEMNVSTLELGDSALYLCASSSQGERYEQYFGPGTRLTVT.

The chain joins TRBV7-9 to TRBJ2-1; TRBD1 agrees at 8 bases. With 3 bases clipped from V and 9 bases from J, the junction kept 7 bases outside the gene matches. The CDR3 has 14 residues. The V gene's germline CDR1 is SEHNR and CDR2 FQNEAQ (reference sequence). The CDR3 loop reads CASSFIGQGGEQFF. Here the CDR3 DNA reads TGTGCCAGCAGCTTCATTGGACAGGGTGGTGAGCAGTTCTTC.

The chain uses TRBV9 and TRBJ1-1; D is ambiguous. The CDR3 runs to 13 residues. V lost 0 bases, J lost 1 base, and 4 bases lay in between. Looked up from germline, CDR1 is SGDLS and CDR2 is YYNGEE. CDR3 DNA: TGTGCCAGCAGCGTAGTGGCGAACACTGAAGCTTTCTTT. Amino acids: CASSVVANTEAFF.

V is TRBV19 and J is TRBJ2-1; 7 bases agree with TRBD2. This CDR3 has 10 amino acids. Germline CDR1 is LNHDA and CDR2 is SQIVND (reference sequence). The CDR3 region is CSSGYNEQFF. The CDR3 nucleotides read TGTTCTAGCGGTTACAATGAGCAGTTCTTC. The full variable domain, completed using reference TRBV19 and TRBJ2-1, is DGGITQSPKYLFRKEGQNVTLSCEQNLNHDAMYWYRQDPGQGLRLIYYSQIVNDFQKGDIAEGYSVSREKKESFPLTVTSAQKNPTAFYLCSSGYNEQFFGPGTRLTVL.

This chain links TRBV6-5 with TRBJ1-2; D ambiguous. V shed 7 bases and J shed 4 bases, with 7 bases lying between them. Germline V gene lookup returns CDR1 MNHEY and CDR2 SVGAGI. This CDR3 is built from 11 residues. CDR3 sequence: CASTEGYGYTF. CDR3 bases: TGTGCCAGCACGGAGGGCTATGGCTACACCTTC.

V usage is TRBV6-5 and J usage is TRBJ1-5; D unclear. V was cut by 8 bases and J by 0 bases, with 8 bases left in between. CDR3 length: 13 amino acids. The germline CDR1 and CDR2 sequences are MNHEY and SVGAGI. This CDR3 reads CASQQYSNQPQHF. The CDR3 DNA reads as TGTGCCAGCCAACAGTATAGCAATCAGCCCCAGCATTTT.

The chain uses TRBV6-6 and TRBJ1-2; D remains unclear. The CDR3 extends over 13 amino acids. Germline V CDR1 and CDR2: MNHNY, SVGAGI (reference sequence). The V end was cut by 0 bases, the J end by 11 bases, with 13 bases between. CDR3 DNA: TGTGCCAGCAGTTACTCCGGCGGGGAATGGTACACCTTC. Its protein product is CASSYSGGEWYTF.

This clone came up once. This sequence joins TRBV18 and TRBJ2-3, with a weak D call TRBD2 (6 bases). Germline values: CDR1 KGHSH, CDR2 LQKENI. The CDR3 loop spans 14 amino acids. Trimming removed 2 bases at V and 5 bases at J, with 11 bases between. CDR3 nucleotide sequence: TGTGCCAGCTCACCATTACTAGCAGGAGATACGCAGTATTTT. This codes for CASSPLLAGDTQYF.

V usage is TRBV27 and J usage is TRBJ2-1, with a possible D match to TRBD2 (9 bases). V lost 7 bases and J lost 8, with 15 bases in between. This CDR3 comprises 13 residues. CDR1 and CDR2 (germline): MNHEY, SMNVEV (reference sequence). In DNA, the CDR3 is TGTGCCAGCATGCTAGCGGGACAGGATGAGCAGTTCTTC. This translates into CASMLAGQDEQFF.

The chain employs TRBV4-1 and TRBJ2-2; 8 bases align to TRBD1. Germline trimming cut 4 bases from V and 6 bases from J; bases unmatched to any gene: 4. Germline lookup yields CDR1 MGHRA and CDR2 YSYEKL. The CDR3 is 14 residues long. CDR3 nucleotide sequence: TGCGCCAGCAGCCCAAAGACAGGGGCCGGGGAGCTGTTTTTT. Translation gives CASSPKTGAGELFF.

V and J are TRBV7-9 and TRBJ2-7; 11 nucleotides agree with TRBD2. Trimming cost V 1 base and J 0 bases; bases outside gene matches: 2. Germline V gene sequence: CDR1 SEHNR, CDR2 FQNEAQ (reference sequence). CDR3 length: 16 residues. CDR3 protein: CASSLGGLAVSYEQYF. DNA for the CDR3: TGTGCCAGCAGCTTAGGGGGACTAGCGGTCTCCTACGAGCAGTACTTC.

The CDR3: CASAKGQAYGYTF. In DNA form, the CDR3 reads TGTGCCAGCGCCAAGGGACAGGCCTATGGCTACACCTTC. This chain uses TRBV19 with TRBJ1-2; 8 nucleotides align to TRBD1. Per the germline V gene, CDR1 is LNHDA and CDR2 is SQIVND (reference sequence). V gave up 9 bases and J gave up 4 bases; unmatched junction bases: 7. The CDR3 is 13 amino acids.

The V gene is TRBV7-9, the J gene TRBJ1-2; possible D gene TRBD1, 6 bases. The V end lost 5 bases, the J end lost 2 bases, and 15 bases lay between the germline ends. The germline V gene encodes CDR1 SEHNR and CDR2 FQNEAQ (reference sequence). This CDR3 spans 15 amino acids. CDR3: CASSGSNGTNYGYTF. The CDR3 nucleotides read TGTGCCAGCAGCGGATCAAACGGGACAAACTATGGCTACACCTTC.

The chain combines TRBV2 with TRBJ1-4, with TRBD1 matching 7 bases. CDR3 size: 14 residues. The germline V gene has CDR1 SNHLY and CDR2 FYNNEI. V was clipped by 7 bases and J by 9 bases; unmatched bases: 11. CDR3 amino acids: CASKVNRGSQKLFF. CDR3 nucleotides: TGTGCCAGCAAGGTTAACAGGGGATCTCAAAAACTGTTTTTT.

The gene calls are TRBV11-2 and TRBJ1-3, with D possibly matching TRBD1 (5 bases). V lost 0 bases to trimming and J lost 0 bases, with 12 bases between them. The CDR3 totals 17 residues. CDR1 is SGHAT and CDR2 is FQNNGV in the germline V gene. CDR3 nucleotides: TGTGCCAGCAGCTTAGACTTCGGGGACTTCTCTGGAAACACCATATATTTT. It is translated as CASSLDFGDFSGNTIYF.

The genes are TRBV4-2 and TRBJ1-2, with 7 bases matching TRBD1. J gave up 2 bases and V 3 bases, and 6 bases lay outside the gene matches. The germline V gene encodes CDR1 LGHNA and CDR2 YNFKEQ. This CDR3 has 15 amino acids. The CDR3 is CASSQERDRNYGYTF. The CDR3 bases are TGTGCCAGCAGCCAGGAAAGGGACAGAAACTATGGCTACACCTTC.

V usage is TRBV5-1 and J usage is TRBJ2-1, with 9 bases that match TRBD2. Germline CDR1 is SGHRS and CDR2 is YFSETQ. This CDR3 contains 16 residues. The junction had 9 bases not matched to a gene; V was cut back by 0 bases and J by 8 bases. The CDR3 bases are TGCGCCAGCAGCTTGGTGCTAGCGGGAAGCGGCGATGAGCAGTTCTTC. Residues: CASSLVLAGSGDEQFF.

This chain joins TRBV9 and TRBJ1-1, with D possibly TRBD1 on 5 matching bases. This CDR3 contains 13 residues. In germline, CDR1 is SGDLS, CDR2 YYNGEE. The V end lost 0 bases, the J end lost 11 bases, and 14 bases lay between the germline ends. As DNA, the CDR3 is TGTGCCAGCAGCGTAGATTTGGGGCACCCCGCTTTCTTT. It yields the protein CASSVDLGHPAFF.

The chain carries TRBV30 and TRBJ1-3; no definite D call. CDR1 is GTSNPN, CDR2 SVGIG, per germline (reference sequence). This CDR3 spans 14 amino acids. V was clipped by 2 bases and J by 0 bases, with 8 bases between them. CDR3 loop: CAWSSGFSGNTIYF. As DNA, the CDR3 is TGTGCCTGGAGTTCGGGTTTCTCTGGAAACACCATATATTTT.

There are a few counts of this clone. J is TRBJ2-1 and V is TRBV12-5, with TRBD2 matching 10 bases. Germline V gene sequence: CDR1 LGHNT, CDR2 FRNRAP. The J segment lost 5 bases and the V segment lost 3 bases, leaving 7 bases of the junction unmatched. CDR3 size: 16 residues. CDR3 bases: TGTGCTAGTGGTTTCGCGTTAGCGGGAGGTGACAATGAGCAGTTCTTC. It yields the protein CASGFALAGGDNEQFF.

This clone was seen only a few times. The CDR3 nucleotides are TGTGCCAGCAGCTCGGGGGGAATGAACACTGAAGCTTTCTTT. Translated, it gives CASSSGGMNTEAFF. The chain joins TRBV5-4 to TRBJ1-1, with D tentatively TRBD1 (5 bases). Between the trimmed V and J ends, which lost 3 bases and 0 bases, there was a span of 9 bases. Germline V CDR1 and CDR2: SGHNT, YYREEE (reference sequence). The CDR3 length is 14 residues.

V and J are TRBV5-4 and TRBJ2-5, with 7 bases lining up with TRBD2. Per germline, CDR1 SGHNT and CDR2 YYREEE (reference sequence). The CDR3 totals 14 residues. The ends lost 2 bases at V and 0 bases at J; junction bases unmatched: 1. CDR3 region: CASSLGTNQETQYF. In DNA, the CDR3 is TGTGCCAGCAGCTTAGGGACTAACCAAGAGACCCAGTACTTC.

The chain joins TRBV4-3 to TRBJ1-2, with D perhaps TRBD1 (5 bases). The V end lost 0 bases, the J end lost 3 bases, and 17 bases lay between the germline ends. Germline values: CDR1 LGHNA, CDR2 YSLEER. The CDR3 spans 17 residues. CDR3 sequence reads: CASSQELDKRRYYGYTF. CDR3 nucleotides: TGCGCCAGCAGCCAAGAGTTGGACAAACGTAGGTACTATGGCTACACCTTC.

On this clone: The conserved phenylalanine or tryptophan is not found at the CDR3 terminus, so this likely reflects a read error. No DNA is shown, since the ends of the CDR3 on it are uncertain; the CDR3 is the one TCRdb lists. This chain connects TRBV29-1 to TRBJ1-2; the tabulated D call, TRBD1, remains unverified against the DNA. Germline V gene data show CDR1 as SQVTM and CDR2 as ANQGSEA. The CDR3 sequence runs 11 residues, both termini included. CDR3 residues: CSVMDGGRSLI.